This T cell receptor (beta chain) was captured in a study of blood T cell repertoires in COVID-19. Study details: There were acute and convalescent COVID-19 samples, and they came from the United States, Italy and Spain. T cells, B-cell-depleted T cells, or PBMCs supplied cDNA or gDNA.

In the study's own analysis: Counts of nucleated cells, estimated from reference gene primer amplification, were obtained. TCRdb's copy holds only in-frame clones and misses some; the assay was immunoSEQ multiplex PCR. V, J and clone size are taken as reported in that table, and D and trimming were inferred from the DNA itself. The table lists about 220,000 clones, approximately 84% of them singletons. J was trimmed by 4 bases and V by 0 bases; bases with no gene match: 1. CDR1 is SGHTA and CDR2 is FQGNSA in the germline V gene. The CDR3 contains 15 residues. Sequenced material: peripheral blood. This sequence was found in a woman aged 60-70 years with acute or convalescent COVID-19. The chain links TRBV7-2 to TRBJ2-2; 8 bases agree with TRBD2. CDR3 loop: CASSLAGGGTGELFF. For the CDR3, the DNA is TGTGCCAGCAGCTTAGCCGGGGGGGGCACCGGGGAGCTGTTTTTT. Together with reference TRBV7-2 and TRBJ2-2, the CDR3 gives the full variable domain: GAGVSQSPSNKVTEKGKDVELRCDPISGHTALYWYRQSLGQGLEFLIYFQGNSAPDKSGLPSDRFSAERTGGSVSTLTIQRTQQEDSAVYLCASSLAGGGTGELFFGEGSRLTVL.